The 10 T cell receptor beta chains presented below share a single source sample, sequenced in a study of cytomegalovirus exposure and HLA in healthy donors. A multiplex PCR was run with 60 Vbeta primers and 13 Jbeta primers. Repertoires were generated with immunoSEQ multiplex PCR, while TCRdb's copy carries only in-frame clones and drops some. The sample yields more than 75,000 clones, 75% to 80% seen once. The sample comprised PBMCs. Source of these receptors: a woman aged 40 to 49 in good health and CMV-seronegative.

The chain carries TRBV30 and TRBJ1-2, with D perhaps TRBD1 (6 bases). The CDR3 is 17 amino acids. Germline loops: CDR1 GTSNPN, CDR2 SVGIG (reference sequence). The V and J ends lost 3 bases and 4 bases respectively, with 24 bases between them. CDR3 in amino acids: CAWRRTGGAGVAYGYTF. CDR3 sequence (DNA): TGTGCCTGGAGGCGAACGGGTGGGGCAGGGGTGGCCTATGGCTACACCTTC.

V usage is TRBV7-9 and J usage is TRBJ2-3; 7 positions agree with TRBD2. The CDR3 consists of 16 residues. CDR1 is SEHNR, CDR2 FQNEAQ, per germline (reference sequence). V gave up 6 bases and J gave up 2 bases; unmatched junction bases: 11. CDR3 nucleotide sequence: TGTGCCAGCAGTAAGCTGCCTAGCGGTATCACAGATACGCAGTATTTT. Amino acids: CASSKLPSGITDTQYF. The complete variable domain, with remaining parts taken from reference TRBV7-9 and TRBJ2-3, reads DTGVSQNPRHKITKRGQNVTFRCDPISEHNRLYWYRQTLGQGPEFLTYFQNEAQLEKSRLLSDRFSAERPKGSFSTLEIQRTEQGDSAMYLCASSKLPSGITDTQYFGPGTRLTVL.

V is TRBV9 and J is TRBJ1-1; a weak D match, TRBD1 (6 bases). The CDR3 is made up of 13 amino acids. Germline values: CDR1 SGDLS, CDR2 YYNGEE. V gave up 6 bases and J gave up 1 base, with 10 bases separating them. The CDR3 loop is CASMGHSNTEAFF. In DNA form, the CDR3 reads TGTGCCAGCATGGGACATTCGAACACTGAAGCTTTCTTT.

This clone was counted a few times. The chain uses TRBV15 and TRBJ1-1; 10 bases map to TRBD1. The CDR3 consists of 15 residues. Looked up from germline, CDR1 is LNHNV and CDR2 is YYDKDF (reference sequence). V gave up 5 bases and J gave up 3 bases; unmatched junction bases: 6. In DNA form, the CDR3 reads TGTGCCACCAGCGGCGCGGACAGGGGGTACACTGAAGCTTTCTTT. Translated, it gives CATSGADRGYTEAFF.

DNA of the CDR3: TGTGCCAGTAGTACGGCGCGGGGGCAGCCCCAGCATTTT. The encoded protein is CASSTARGQPQHF. The chain is built from TRBV19 and TRBJ1-5, with D maybe TRBD1 (5 bases). Germline CDR1 and CDR2: LNHDA and SQIVND (reference sequence). Trimming pared 4 bases from V and 7 bases from J, leaving 11 bases between. This CDR3 region has 13 residues.

The chain links TRBV5-4 to TRBJ2-7; 11 bases are shared with TRBD1. The V gene's germline CDR1 is SGHNT and CDR2 YYREEE (reference sequence). J was trimmed by 0 bases and V by 4 bases; bases with no gene match: 3. This CDR3 comprises 15 residues. Here the CDR3 DNA reads TGTGCCAGCAGCCTGGACAGGGGGCGCTCCTACGAGCAGTACTTC. It codes for CASSLDRGRSYEQYF.

A remark on this clone: In the same sample, other DNA sequences code for this CDR3. The V call is TRBV6-5, the J call TRBJ2-3; D unclear. CDR3 length equals 10 residues. Trimming left V 10 bases short and J 4 bases short, with 6 bases between. The germline V gene has CDR1 MNHEY and CDR2 SVGAGI. CDR3 residues: CATAADTQYF. The CDR3 DNA is TGTGCCACTGCGGCAGATACGCAGTATTTT.

This clone was counted a few times. J is TRBJ2-7 and V is TRBV5-4, with 7 bases matching TRBD1. The CDR3 is 14 residues long. Germline V gene lookup returns CDR1 SGHNT and CDR2 YYREEE (reference sequence). The V gene end was trimmed by 4 bases and the J gene end by 3 bases; junction bases not matched to a gene: 7. For the CDR3, the DNA is TGTGCCAGCAGCCGAACCCGGGACAGCTACGAGCAGTACTTC. Translated: CASSRTRDSYEQYF.

The chain employs TRBV7-3 and TRBJ2-1, with TRBD2 identical over 10 bases. V shed 5 bases and J 9 bases; nucleotides not matched to a gene: 4. Germline V CDR1 and CDR2: SGHTA, FQGTGA. This CDR3 is built from 13 residues. CDR3 sequence reads: CASSPGTSAEQFF. The CDR3, as DNA: TGTGCCAGCAGCCCGGGGACTAGCGCTGAGCAGTTCTTC.

With regard to this clone: The sample has other DNA sequences that encode this CDR3 too. The rearrangement uses TRBV5-1 and TRBJ1-5; D perhaps matches TRBD1 (6 bases). CDR3 length: 13 amino acids. The germline V gene encodes CDR1 SGHRS and CDR2 YFSETQ. The V and J ends lost 1 base and 7 bases respectively, with 9 bases between them. The CDR3 sequence is CASSLSGDQPQHF. The CDR3 region has the DNA TGCGCCAGCAGCTTGTCAGGGGACCAGCCCCAGCATTTT.